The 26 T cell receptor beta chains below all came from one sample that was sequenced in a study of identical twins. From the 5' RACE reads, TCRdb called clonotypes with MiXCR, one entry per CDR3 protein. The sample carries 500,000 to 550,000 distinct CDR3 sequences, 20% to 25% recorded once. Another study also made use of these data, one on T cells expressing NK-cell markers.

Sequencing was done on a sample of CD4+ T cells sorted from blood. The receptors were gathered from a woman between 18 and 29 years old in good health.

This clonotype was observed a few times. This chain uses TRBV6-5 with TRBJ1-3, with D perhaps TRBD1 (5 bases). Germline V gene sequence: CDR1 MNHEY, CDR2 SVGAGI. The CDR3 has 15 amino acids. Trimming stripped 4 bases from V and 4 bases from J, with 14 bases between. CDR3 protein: CASSLRGVGGNTIYF. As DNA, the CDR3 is TGTGCCAGCAGTTTGAGAGGGGTGGGAGGAAACACCATATATTTT.

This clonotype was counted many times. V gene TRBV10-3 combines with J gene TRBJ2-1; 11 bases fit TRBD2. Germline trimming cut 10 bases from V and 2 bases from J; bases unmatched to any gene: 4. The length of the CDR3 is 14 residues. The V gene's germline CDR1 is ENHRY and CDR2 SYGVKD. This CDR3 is CATIAGGTYNEQFF. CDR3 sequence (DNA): TGTGCCACCATAGCGGGAGGGACCTACAATGAGCAGTTCTTC.

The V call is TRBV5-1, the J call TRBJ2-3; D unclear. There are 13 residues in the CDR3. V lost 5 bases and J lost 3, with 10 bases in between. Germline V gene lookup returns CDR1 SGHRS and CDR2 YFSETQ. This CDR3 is CASRSDVTDTQYF. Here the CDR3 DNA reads TGCGCCAGCAGATCGGACGTAACAGATACGCAGTATTTT.

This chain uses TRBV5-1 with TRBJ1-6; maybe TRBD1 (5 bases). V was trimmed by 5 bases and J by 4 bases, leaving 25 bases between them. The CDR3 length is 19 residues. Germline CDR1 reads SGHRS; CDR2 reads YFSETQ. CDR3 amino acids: CASRLGQLGNSNYNSPLHF. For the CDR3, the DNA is TGCGCCAGCAGACTGGGGCAGCTCGGCAACTCTAATTATAATTCACCCCTCCACTTT.

The CDR3 nucleotides are TGTGCCAGCAGCCTACTCAGGGGTTTGGCCCAGTACTTC. Its translation: CASSLLRGLAQYF. This chain joins TRBV6-5 and TRBJ2-5; D may be TRBD1 (6 bases). CDR1 and CDR2 from the germline V gene are MNHEY and SVGAGI. The V and J ends lost 6 bases and 9 bases respectively, with 17 bases between them. The CDR3 spans 13 residues.

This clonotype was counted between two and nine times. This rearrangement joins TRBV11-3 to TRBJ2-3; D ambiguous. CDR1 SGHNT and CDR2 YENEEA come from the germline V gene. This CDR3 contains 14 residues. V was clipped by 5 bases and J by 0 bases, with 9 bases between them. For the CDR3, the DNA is TGTGCCAGCAGCCGACAACATAGCACAGATACGCAGTATTTT. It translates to CASSRQHSTDTQYF.

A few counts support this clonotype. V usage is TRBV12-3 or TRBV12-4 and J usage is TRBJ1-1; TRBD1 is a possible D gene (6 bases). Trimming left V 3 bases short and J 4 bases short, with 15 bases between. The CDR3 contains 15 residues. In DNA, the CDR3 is TGTGCCAGCAGTTTGGGCAGGGGAGTATCCACTGAAGCTTTCTTT. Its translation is CASSLGRGVSTEAFF.

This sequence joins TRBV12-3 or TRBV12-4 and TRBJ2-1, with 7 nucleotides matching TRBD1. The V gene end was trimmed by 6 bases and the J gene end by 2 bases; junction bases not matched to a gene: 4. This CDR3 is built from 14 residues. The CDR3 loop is CASSNRGPYNEQFF. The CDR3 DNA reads TGTGCCAGCAGCAACAGGGGACCCTACAATGAGCAGTTCTTC.

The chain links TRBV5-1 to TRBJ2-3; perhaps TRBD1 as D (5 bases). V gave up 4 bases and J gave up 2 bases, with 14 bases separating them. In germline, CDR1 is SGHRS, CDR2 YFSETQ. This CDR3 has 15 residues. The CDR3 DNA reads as TGCGCCAGCAGCCCAAGACCAGGGTCCACAGATACGCAGTATTTT. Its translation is CASSPRPGSTDTQYF.

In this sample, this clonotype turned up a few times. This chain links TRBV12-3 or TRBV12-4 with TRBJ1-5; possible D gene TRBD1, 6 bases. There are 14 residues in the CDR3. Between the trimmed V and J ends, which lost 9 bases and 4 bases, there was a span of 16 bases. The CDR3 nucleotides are TGTGCCAGTAGCCCTGGACAGTTGAATCAGCCCCAGCATTTT. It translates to CASSPGQLNQPQHF.

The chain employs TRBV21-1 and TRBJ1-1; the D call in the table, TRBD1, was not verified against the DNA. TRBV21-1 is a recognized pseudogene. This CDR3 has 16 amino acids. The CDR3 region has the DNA TGTGCCAGCAGCAAAACTACGGACAGATCTGACACTGAAGCTTTCTTT. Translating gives CASSKTTDRSDTEAFF.

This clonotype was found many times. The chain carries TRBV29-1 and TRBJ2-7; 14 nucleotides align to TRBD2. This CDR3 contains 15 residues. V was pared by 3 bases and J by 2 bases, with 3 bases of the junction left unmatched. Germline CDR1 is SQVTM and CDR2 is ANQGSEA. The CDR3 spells CSVDGTSGSTYEQYF. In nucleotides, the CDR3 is TGCAGCGTTGATGGGACTAGCGGGAGTACCTACGAGCAGTACTTC.

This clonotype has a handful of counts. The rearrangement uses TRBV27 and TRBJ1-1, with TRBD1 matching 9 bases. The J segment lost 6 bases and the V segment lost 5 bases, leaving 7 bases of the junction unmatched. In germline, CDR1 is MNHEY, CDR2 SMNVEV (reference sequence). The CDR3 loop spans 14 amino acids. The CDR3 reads CASSRGQGLSEAFF. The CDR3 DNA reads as TGTGCCAGCAGTCGGGGACAGGGATTGTCTGAAGCTTTCTTT.

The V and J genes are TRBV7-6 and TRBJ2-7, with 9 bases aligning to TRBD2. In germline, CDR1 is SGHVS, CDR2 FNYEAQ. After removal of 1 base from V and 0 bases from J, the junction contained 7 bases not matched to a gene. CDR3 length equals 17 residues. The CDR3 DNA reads TGTGCCAGCAGCTTAGGGGCTAGCGGGGATAGCTCCTACGAGCAGTACTTC. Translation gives CASSLGASGDSSYEQYF.

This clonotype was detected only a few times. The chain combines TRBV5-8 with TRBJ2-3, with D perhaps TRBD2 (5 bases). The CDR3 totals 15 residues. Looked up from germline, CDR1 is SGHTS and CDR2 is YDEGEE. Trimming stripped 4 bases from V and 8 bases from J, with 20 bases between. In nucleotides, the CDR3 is TGTGCCAGCAGCCCATTAGCGTCGGGCAGCGTTACGCAGTATTTT. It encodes CASSPLASGSVTQYF. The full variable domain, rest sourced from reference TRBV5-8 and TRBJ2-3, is EAGVTQSPTHLIKTRGQQATLRCSPISGHTSVYWYQQALGLGLQFLLWYDEGEERNRGNFPPRFSGRQFPNYSSELNVNALELEDSALYLCASSPLASGSVTQYFGPGTRLTVL.

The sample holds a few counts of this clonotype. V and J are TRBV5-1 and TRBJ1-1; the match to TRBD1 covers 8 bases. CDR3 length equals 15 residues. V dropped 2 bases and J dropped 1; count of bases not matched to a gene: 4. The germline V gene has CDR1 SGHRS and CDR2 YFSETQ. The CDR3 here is CASSLQTGGNTEAFF. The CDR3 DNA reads TGCGCCAGCAGCTTACAAACAGGGGGGAACACTGAAGCTTTCTTT.

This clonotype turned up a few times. CDR3: CATSREGRVGETQYF. CDR3 coding DNA: TGTGCCACCAGCAGAGAGGGCAGGGTGGGTGAGACCCAGTACTTC. The rearrangement uses TRBV15 and TRBJ2-5; D perhaps matches TRBD1 (5 bases). The germline V gene encodes CDR1 LNHNV and CDR2 YYDKDF (reference sequence). CDR3 size: 15 residues. V shed 0 bases and J shed 5 bases, with 13 bases lying between them. The variable domain in full, completed from reference TRBV15 and TRBJ2-5, reads DAMVIQNPRYQVTQFGKPVTLSCSQTLNHNVMYWYQQKSSQAPKLLFHYYDKDFNNEADTPDNFQSRRPNTSFCFLDIRSPGLGDTAMYLCATSREGRVGETQYFGPGTRLLVL.

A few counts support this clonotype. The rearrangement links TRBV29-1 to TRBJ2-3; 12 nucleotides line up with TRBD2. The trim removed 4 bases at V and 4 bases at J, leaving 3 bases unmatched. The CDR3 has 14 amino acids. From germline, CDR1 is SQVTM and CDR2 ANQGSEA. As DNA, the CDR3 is TGCAGCGTTGCGACTAGCGGGAGACCAGATACGCAGTATTTT. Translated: CSVATSGRPDTQYF.

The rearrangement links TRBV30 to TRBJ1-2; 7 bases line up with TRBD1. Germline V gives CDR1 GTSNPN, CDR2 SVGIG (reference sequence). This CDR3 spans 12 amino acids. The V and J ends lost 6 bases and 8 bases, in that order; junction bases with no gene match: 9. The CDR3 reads CACPTGSRGYTF. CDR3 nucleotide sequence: TGTGCCTGTCCGACAGGGTCGAGGGGCTACACCTTC.

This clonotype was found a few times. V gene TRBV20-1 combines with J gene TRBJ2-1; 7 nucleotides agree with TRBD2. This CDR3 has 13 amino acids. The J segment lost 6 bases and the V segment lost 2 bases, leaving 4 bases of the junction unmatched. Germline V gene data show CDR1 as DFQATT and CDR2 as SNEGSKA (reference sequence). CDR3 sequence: CSARSGTRNEQFF. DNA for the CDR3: TGCAGTGCTAGAAGCGGGACTCGCAATGAGCAGTTCTTC.

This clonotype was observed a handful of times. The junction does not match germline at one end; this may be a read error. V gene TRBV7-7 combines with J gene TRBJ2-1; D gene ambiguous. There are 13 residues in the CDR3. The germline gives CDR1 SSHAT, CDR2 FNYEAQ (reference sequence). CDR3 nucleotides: TGTGCTAGCAGCCCTCAGGAAGGAAATGAGCAGTTCTTC. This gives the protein CASSPQEGNEQFF.

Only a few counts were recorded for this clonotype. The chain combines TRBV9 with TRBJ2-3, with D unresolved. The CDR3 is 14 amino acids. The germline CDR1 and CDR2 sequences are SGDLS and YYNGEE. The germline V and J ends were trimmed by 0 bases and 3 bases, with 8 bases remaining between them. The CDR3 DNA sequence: TGTGCCAGCAGCGTAGATCCAGCAACAGATACGCAGTATTTT. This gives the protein CASSVDPATDTQYF.

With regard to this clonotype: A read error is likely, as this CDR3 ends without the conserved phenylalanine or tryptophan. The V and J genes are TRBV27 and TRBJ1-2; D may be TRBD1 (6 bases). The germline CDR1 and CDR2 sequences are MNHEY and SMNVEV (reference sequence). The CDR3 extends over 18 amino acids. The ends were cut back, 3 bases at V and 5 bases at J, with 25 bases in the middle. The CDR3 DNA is TGTGCCAGCAGTTTCCTGGGGGGCGCAGTACGAAGTAGGTATGGCTACACCTAC. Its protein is CASSFLGGAVRSRYGYTY.

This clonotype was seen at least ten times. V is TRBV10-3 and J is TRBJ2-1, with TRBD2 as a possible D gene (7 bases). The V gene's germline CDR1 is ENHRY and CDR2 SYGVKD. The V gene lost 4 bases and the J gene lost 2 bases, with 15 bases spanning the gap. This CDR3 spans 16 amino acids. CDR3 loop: CAISGGGSGAYNEQFF. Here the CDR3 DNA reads TGTGCCATCAGTGGGGGGGGCAGCGGAGCCTACAATGAGCAGTTCTTC.

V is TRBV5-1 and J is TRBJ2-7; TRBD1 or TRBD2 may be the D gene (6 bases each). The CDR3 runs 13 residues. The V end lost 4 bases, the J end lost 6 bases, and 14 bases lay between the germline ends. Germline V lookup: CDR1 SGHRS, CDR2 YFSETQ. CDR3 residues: CASSPEGGREQYF. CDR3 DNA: TGCGCCAGCAGCCCCGAGGGGGGACGCGAGCAGTACTTC.

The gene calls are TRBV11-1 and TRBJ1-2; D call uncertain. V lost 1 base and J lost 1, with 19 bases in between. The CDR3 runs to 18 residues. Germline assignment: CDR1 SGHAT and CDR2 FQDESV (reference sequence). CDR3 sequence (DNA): TGTGCCAGCAGCTTAGTGGGAGGCAGGTCCGACCTTAACTATGGCTACACCTTC. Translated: CASSLVGGRSDLNYGYTF.